Presented here are 5 T cell receptor beta chains from one specimen sequenced in a study of patients and donors after allogeneic stem cell transplantation. TCRdb used MiXCR to reprocess the RT-PCR reads, holding one entry per CDR3 protein. The sample includes approximately 200,000 distinct CDR3 sequences, roughly 15% of them seen just once. Material for sequencing was blood, either unsorted or a sorted T cell fraction (not recorded which). These receptor sequences come from a human donor who was either an allogeneic HSCT recipient or a stem cell or donor lymphocyte infusion donor (not recorded which). It is not recorded whose cells these are; they may come from a transplant donor.

This clonotype was counted only a few times. The CDR3 loop is CASSLVMRGGGNEQFF. CDR3 DNA sequence: TGTGCCAGCAGCTTAGTAATGCGGGGGGGGGGCAATGAGCAGTTCTTC. The V call is TRBV11-2, the J call TRBJ2-1, with 9 bases aligning to TRBD2. The germline gives CDR1 SGHAT, CDR2 FQNNGV. This CDR3 region has 16 residues. J lost 6 bases, V lost 1 base, and 7 bases had no gene match.

The DNA for the CDR3 is TGCAGTGCTAGAGATGGGGGCAGGGCAGGAGAGACCCAGTACTTC. Translation gives CSARDGGRAGETQYF. The J gene is TRBJ2-5, the V gene TRBV20-1; tentatively, D is TRBD1 (6 bases). Trimming took 0 bases from V and 4 from J, leaving 15 bases between them. The germline V gene has CDR1 DFQATT and CDR2 SNEGSKA (reference sequence). This CDR3 is 15 amino acids long.

This clonotype has a handful of counts. The rearrangement links TRBV11-1 to TRBJ2-1; 9 bases are shared with TRBD2. The germline V gene encodes CDR1 SGHAT and CDR2 FQDESV (reference sequence). Trimming cost V 3 bases and J 0 bases; bases outside gene matches: 0. CDR3 length equals 15 residues. CDR3 DNA: TGTGCCAGCAGCTTTAGCGGGGGCTCCTACAATGAGCAGTTCTTC. Protein product: CASSFSGGSYNEQFF.

This clonotype was seen repeatedly, ten times or more. V and J are TRBV4-2 and TRBJ2-1, with 10 positions matching TRBD2. The germline gives CDR1 LGHNA, CDR2 YNFKEQ. The CDR3 has 15 residues. J was trimmed by 6 bases and V by 0 bases; bases with no gene match: 2. In DNA form, the CDR3 reads TGTGCCAGCAGCCAAGAAGCGGGGGGGCCCAATGAGCAGTTCTTC. This encodes CASSQEAGGPNEQFF.

At least ten counts were recorded for this clonotype. The rearrangement joins TRBV12-3 or TRBV12-4 to TRBJ1-5; maybe TRBD1 (6 bases). V lost 4 bases and J 7 bases, leaving 11 bases between the germline ends. CDR3 length: 13 residues. As DNA, the CDR3 is TGTGCCAGCAGTTACGTACAGGGCCAGCCCCAGCATTTT. Translation gives CASSYVQGQPQHF.